Below are 9 T cell receptor beta chains sequenced from a single sample in a study of CD8 T cells in Susac syndrome. The RNA, roughly 0.5 to 1 ug, was put through reverse transcription using random hexamers. TCRdb ran MiXCR on the immunoSEQ multiplex PCR reads and lists one entry per CDR3 protein. The table records some 260,000 distinct CDR3 sequences, approximately 81% of them present only once. Input material: CD8+ T cells from PBMCs. The receptors were gathered from a human donor with multiple sclerosis.

The chain recombines TRBV3-1 with TRBJ1-3, with D unresolved. In germline, CDR1 is LGHDT, CDR2 YNNKEL (reference sequence). V lost 3 bases and J 0 bases, leaving 9 bases between the germline ends. This CDR3 region has 15 residues. CDR3 amino acids: CASSHVDHSGNTIYF. The CDR3 nucleotides are TGTGCCAGCAGCCACGTGGACCACTCTGGAAACACCATATATTTT.

This clonotype was found a few times. The chain is built from TRBV7-8 and TRBJ2-7; the D call may be TRBD1 or TRBD2 (5 bases each). CDR1 is SGHVS and CDR2 is FQNEAQ in the germline V gene. V lost 4 bases and J 3 bases, leaving 16 bases between the germline ends. This CDR3 region has 15 residues. The CDR3 reads CASSSTSGQLYEQYF. The CDR3 DNA reads as TGTGCCAGCAGCTCGACCAGCGGACAACTCTACGAGCAGTACTTC.

The table lists this clonotype with a count of one. This chain joins TRBV7-9 and TRBJ2-4; D is perhaps TRBD2 (5 bases). The CDR3 runs to 16 residues. V was pared by 2 bases and J by 1 base, with 12 bases between. The germline gives CDR1 SEHNR, CDR2 FQNEAQ (reference sequence). CDR3: CASSLFAGGAKNIQYF. The CDR3 nucleotides are TGTGCCAGCAGCTTATTTGCCGGAGGTGCCAAAAACATTCAGTACTTC.

The chain links TRBV3-1 to TRBJ2-7; D unresolved. V shed 0 bases and J shed 3 bases, with 6 bases lying between them. Germline V lookup: CDR1 LGHDT, CDR2 YNNKEL (reference sequence). The length of the CDR3 is 13 residues. The CDR3 spells CASSQDINYEQYF. The CDR3 bases are TGTGCCAGCAGCCAAGATATCAACTACGAGCAGTACTTC.

This sequence joins TRBV7-9 and TRBJ1-1; 9 bases match TRBD1. Germline CDR1 reads SEHNR; CDR2 reads FQNEAQ (reference sequence). CDR3 length equals 17 residues. V was pared by 4 bases and J by 0 bases, with 9 bases of the junction left unmatched. The CDR3 DNA sequence: TGTGCCAGCAGCTCCCCCACAGGGGGCAGGATGAACACTGAAGCTTTCTTT. Its protein is CASSSPTGGRMNTEAFF.

The CDR3 loop is CASSSTSEQETQYF. In DNA form, the CDR3 reads TGTGCCAGCAGCTCTACTAGCGAGCAAGAGACCCAGTACTTC. This chain joins TRBV13 and TRBJ2-5, with TRBD2 identical over 7 bases. The CDR3 spans 14 residues. V was clipped by 4 bases and J by 2 bases; unmatched bases: 4. CDR1 PRHDT and CDR2 FYEKMQ come from the germline V gene (reference sequence).

V gene TRBV5-5 combines with J gene TRBJ2-3, with D perhaps given as TRBD1 or TRBD2 (5 bases each). This CDR3 has 15 amino acids. Trimming shortened V by 2 bases and J by 4 bases, and 14 bases separated the two germline ends. CDR1 SGHKS and CDR2 YYEKEE come from the germline V gene (reference sequence). The chain's CDR3 is CASSFEGPPPDTQYF. The CDR3 DNA follows: TGTGCCAGCAGCTTTGAGGGACCTCCTCCAGATACGCAGTATTTT. The full variable domain, rest sourced from reference TRBV5-5 and TRBJ2-3, is DAGVTQSPTHLIKTRGQQVTLRCSPISGHKSVSWYQQVLGQGPQFIFQYYEKEERGRGNFPDRFSARQFPNYSSELNVNALLLGDSALYLCASSFEGPPPDTQYFGPGTRLTVL.

A single count supports this clonotype. J is TRBJ2-1 and V is TRBV29-1; 13 nucleotides align to TRBD2. V lost 8 bases to trimming and J lost 10 bases; unmatched junction nucleotides: 8. The germline CDR1 and CDR2 sequences are SQVTM and ANQGSEA. There are 13 residues in the CDR3. The CDR3 sequence: CSLRTSGSREQFF. CDR3 bases: TGCAGCCTCCGGACTAGCGGGAGTCGGGAGCAGTTCTTC.

This clonotype showed up just a few times. The chain couples TRBV27 to TRBJ2-7; 8 bases map to TRBD2. The length of the CDR3 is 13 residues. Per the germline V gene, CDR1 is MNHEY and CDR2 is SMNVEV (reference sequence). The V segment lost 4 bases and the J segment 7 bases; nucleotides outside the gene matches: 6. Here the CDR3 DNA reads TGTGCCAGCAGTTATTCTAGCGGGCAAGAGCAGTACTTC. This sequence encodes CASSYSSGQEQYF.